The source of this TCR beta chain is a study of T-cell reconstitution after alpha-beta-depleted transplantation in children. Library preparation (for TCRbeta) was performed with unique molecular identifiers. TCRdb re-called the PCR reads with MiXCR, one entry per CDR3 protein. The sample lists a few hundred thousand distinct CDR3 sequences, around 19% occurring once. Germline V lookup: CDR1 SGHRS, CDR2 YFSETQ. This CDR3 is built from 18 residues. V gave up 1 base and J gave up 5 bases; unmatched junction bases: 9. In this sample, this clonotype turned up a few times. The rearrangement uses TRBV5-1 and TRBJ2-1; 13 nucleotides agree with TRBD2. This TCR came from a human donor who donated a stem cell graft to a child with acute lymphoblastic leukemia. The starting material was PBMCs from the stem cell graft donor, obtained from the stem cell graft. The chain's CDR3 is CASSLSPVGLAGDNEQFF. As DNA, the CDR3 is TGCGCCAGCAGCTTGTCCCCCGTTGGACTAGCGGGAGACAATGAGCAGTTCTTC.